These T cell receptor beta chains were read from a single sample in a study of human T cells and chemical hapten exposure. MiXCR was run by TCRdb on the RACE reads, yielding one entry per CDR3 protein. The sample has approximately 68,000 distinct CDR3 sequences; over 6.5% are singletons. Material: whole blood, obtained in connection with sensitization to the hapten diphenylcyclopropenone (DPC). The receptors shown here come from a woman between 45 and 60 years old with alopecia areata. Some clones in this sample may be carry-over from other donors' samples. Both conserved end residues are part of each CDR3. The D gene is left open where the match is weak. Clone size, where shown, is once, few, many, or a class for clones that have expanded.

-	TRBV7-9	TRBJ1-6	-	CVSSLGRDYYNSPLHF	TGTGTCAGCAGCTTGGGACGGGACTACTATAATTCACCCCTCCACTTT
-	TRBV9	TRBJ1-2	few	CASSVDGTNSRYTF	TGTGCCAGCAGCGTCGACGGGACAAACAGCCGCTACACCTTC
-	TRBV16	TRBJ2-1	few	CASSRSYYSYNEQFF	TGTGCCAGCAGCCGAAGTTACTACTCCTACAATGAGCAGTTCTTC
TRBD2	TRBV20-1	TRBJ2-1	many	CSAVSGVGEQFF	TGCAGTGCTGTTAGCGGGGTTGGTGAGCAGTTCTTC
-	TRBV13	TRBJ2-1	-	CASSPGTENEQFF	TGTGCCAGCAGCCCCGGGACGGAGAATGAGCAGTTCTTC
-	TRBV27	TRBJ2-7	few	CASSLLGFAYEQYF	TGTGCCAGCAGTTTATTGGGATTTGCCTACGAGCAGTACTTC
-	TRBV11-3	TRBJ1-2	few	CASSLHSTAGRNYGYTF	TGTGCCAGCAGCTTGCATTCAACGGCAGGGCGTAACTATGGCTACACCTTC
TRBD2	TRBV19	TRBJ2-7	-	CASSTGTSVYEQYF	TGTGCCAGTAGCACCGGGACTAGCGTGTACGAGCAGTACTTC
TRBD2	TRBV6-5	TRBJ2-5	many	CASSQGLAGVQETQYF	TGTGCCAGCAGTCAGGGACTAGCGGGGGTGCAAGAGACCCAGTACTTC
-	TRBV6-2/TRBV6-3	TRBJ1-1	few	CASSYSAGEPEAFF	TGTGCCAGCAGTTACTCGGCAGGGGAGCCTGAAGCTTTCTTT
-	TRBV5-6	TRBJ1-4	-	CASSLAGDGEKLFF	TGTGCCAGCAGCTTGGCAGGGGACGGTGAAAAACTGTTTTTT
-	TRBV7-2	TRBJ1-6	-	CASSKGTSRGSPLHF	TGTGCCAGCAGCAAGGGGACATCTCGAGGATCACCCCTCCACTTT
TRBD1	TRBV20-1	TRBJ2-3	-	CSARDGTGTDTQYF	TGCAGTGCTAGAGATGGGACAGGCACAGATACGCAGTATTTT
TRBD2	TRBV4-2	TRBJ2-7	many	CASSQDRGGSSYEQYF	TGTGCCAGCAGCCAAGATAGGGGCGGGAGCTCCTACGAGCAGTACTTC
TRBD2	TRBV7-6	TRBJ2-7	few	CASSFGSGVGEQYF	TGTGCCAGCAGCTTCGGTAGCGGGGTCGGTGAGCAGTACTTC
-	TRBV29-1	TRBJ2-5	few	CSVANLVTQETQYF	TGCAGCGTTGCCAACCTAGTCACCCAAGAGACCCAGTACTTC
-	TRBV10-3	TRBJ2-3	many	CAISEGRSTDTQYF	TGTGCCATCAGTGAAGGGCGAAGCACAGATACGCAGTATTTT
-	TRBV29-1	TRBJ2-4	few	CSVVGASKNIQYF	TGCAGCGTTGTGGGGGCTTCTAAAAACATTCAGTACTTC
-	TRBV27	TRBJ2-1	-	CASSLVGGNEQFF	TGTGCCAGCAGTTTAGTGGGGGGCAATGAGCAGTTCTTC
-	TRBV28	TRBJ2-3	many	CASSSRRSPSTDTQYF	TGTGCCAGCAGTTCCCGACGGTCCCCTAGCACAGATACGCAGTATTTT
-	TRBV12-3/TRBV12-4	TRBJ1-2	-	CASTPFVYGYTF	TGTGCCAGCACGCCGTTTGTCTATGGCTACACCTTC
-	TRBV12-3/TRBV12-4	TRBJ1-1	many	CASSLLPLNTEAFF	TGTGCCAGCAGTTTACTCCCGCTGAACACTGAAGCTTTCTTT
-	TRBV28	TRBJ2-5	many	CASSPQSQETQYF	TGTGCCAGCTCGCCTCAGAGCCAAGAGACCCAGTACTTC
TRBD1	TRBV7-8	TRBJ2-3	many	CASSFPTGQEAPDTQYF	TGTGCCAGCAGCTTTCCCACGGGACAGGAGGCACCAGATACGCAGTATTTT
TRBD2	TRBV6-6	TRBJ2-7	-	CASSYPGTSGRRDEQYF	TGTGCCAGCAGTTACCCCGGGACTAGCGGGAGGAGGGACGAGCAGTACTTC
-	TRBV3-1	TRBJ2-7	-	CASSLGLDGYEQYF	TGTGCCAGCAGCCTGGGACTCGACGGTTACGAGCAGTACTTC
TRBD1	TRBV19	TRBJ2-1	-	CASMQGAYNEQFF	TGTGCCAGTATGCAGGGGGCCTACAATGAGCAGTTCTTC
-	TRBV6-5	TRBJ2-6	few	CASRSTVAGANVLTF	TGTGCCAGCAGATCCACGGTAGCTGGGGCCAACGTCCTGACTTTC
TRBD1	TRBV7-8	TRBJ1-4	-	CASSYRTGINEKLFF	TGTGCCAGCAGCTACCGGACAGGGATTAATGAAAAACTGTTTTTT
TRBD2	TRBV6-2/TRBV6-3	TRBJ2-1	few	CASSRSGGVSYNEQFF	TGTGCCAGCAGTCGTAGCGGGGGAGTCTCCTACAATGAGCAGTTCTTC
-	TRBV29-1	TRBJ2-1	few	CSGVGNEQFF	TGCAGCGGGGTGGGGAATGAGCAGTTCTTC
-	TRBV6-6	TRBJ2-5	-	CASSYSAGGQAQETQYF	TGTGCCAGCAGTTACTCAGCGGGCGGTCAAGCTCAAGAGACCCAGTACTTC
-	TRBV18	TRBJ1-1	many	CASSPGGPPLENTEAFF	TGTGCCAGCTCACCCGGGGGGCCCCCTTTAGAGAACACTGAAGCTTTCTTT